Listed below are T cell receptor beta chains from one sample, sequenced in a study of shared T cell receptors in the human thymus. Data came from immunoSEQ multiplex PCR; TCRdb stores just in-frame clones and leaves some out. The data hold under 850,000 clones, with roughly 90% observed a single time. These data also formed part of another study, on human thymus T cells.

The sample consisted of thymocytes. The receptors stem from a boy in the first two years of life with a congenital heart defect. CDR3s include the opening cysteine and the closing phenylalanine or tryptophan. A D gene is named only where the DNA matches it firmly.

D: TRBD1; J: TRBJ2-1; V: TRBV11-3; CDR3: CASSFTTDRADNEQFF; DNA: TGTGCCAGCAGCTTTACGACCGACAGGGCCGACAATGAGCAGTTCTTC
D: NA; J: TRBJ2-7; V: TRBV5-4; CDR3: CASSWGGTQSSYEQYF; DNA: TGTGCCAGCAGCTGGGGCGGGACGCAGAGCTCCTACGAGCAGTACTTC
D: TRBD2; J: TRBJ2-1; V: TRBV4-3; CDR3: CASSQGAGGPNNEQFF; DNA: TGCGCCAGCAGCCAAGGAGCGGGAGGGCCGAACAATGAGCAGTTCTTC
D: TRBD2; J: TRBJ2-7; V: TRBV6-1; CDR3: CASSETSGTTSPYEQYF; DNA: TGTGCCAGCAGTGAAACCTCCGGGACTACCTCGCCCTACGAGCAGTACTTC
D: TRBD2; J: TRBJ2-2; V: TRBV27; CDR3: CASSFFPWTSGPGELFF; DNA: TGTGCCAGCAGTTTCTTCCCCTGGACTAGCGGGCCCGGGGAGCTGTTTTTT
D: TRBD1; J: TRBJ2-7; V: TRBV5-4; CDR3: CASSVAGQGTMSSYEQYF; DNA: TGTGCCAGCAGCGTGGCTGGACAGGGGACGATGAGCTCCTACGAGCAGTACTTC
D: NA; J: TRBJ2-2; V: TRBV5-1; CDR3: CASSLGDFYTGELFF; DNA: TGCGCCAGCAGCTTGGGGGACTTCTACACCGGGGAGCTGTTTTTT
D: NA; J: TRBJ1-2; V: TRBV7-9; CDR3: CASSRGGGYTF; DNA: TGTGCCAGCAGCCGCGGTGGAGGCTACACCTTC
D: TRBD1; J: TRBJ1-5; V: TRBV28; CDR3: CASRPWGQSSYSNQPQHF; DNA: TGTGCCAGCAGGCCGTGGGGACAGAGCTCCTATAGCAATCAGCCCCAGCATTTT
D: NA; J: TRBJ2-2; V: TRBV30; CDR3: CAWGTGLSGAGELFF; DNA: TGTGCCTGGGGCACGGGACTGTCGGGGGCCGGGGAGCTGTTTTTT
D: TRBD1; J: TRBJ1-5; V: TRBV28; CDR3: CASSGDRGPPRLNQPQHF; DNA: TGTGCCAGCAGTGGGGACAGGGGGCCCCCTCGCCTCAATCAGCCCCAGCATTTT
D: NA; J: TRBJ2-7; V: TRBV19; CDR3: CASSIWGDEQYF; DNA: TGTGCCAGTAGTATCTGGGGAGACGAACAGTACTTC
D: TRBD2; J: TRBJ2-3; V: TRBV4-1; CDR3: CASSQDRTSGNTDTQYF; DNA: TGCGCCAGCAGCCAAGATAGGACTAGCGGGAACACAGATACGCAGTATTTT
D: TRBD1; J: TRBJ1-2; V: TRBV19; CDR3: CASSPPGQGAVPNYGYTF; DNA: TGTGCCAGTAGTCCCCCCGGACAGGGGGCCGTTCCTAACTATGGCTACACCTTC
D: NA; J: TRBJ1-2; V: TRBV28; CDR3: CASSHDSGYTF; DNA: TGTGCCAGCAGTCACGACAGTGGCTACACCTTC
D: NA; J: TRBJ1-2; V: TRBV5-1; CDR3: CASSLVGGGEDYGYTF; DNA: TGCGCCAGCAGCTTGGTTGGGGGCGGAGAGGACTATGGCTACACCTTC